This T cell receptor (beta chain) comes out of a study of beta chain features in type 1 diabetes. Points from the study as a whole: Reads derived from cDNA could over-represent cells showing high TCR expression.

Expressed TCRB transcripts got sequenced, as all isolated RNA was reverse transcribed. Roughly 3.4 million reads were obtained on average from naive, central memory and regulatory T cell samples. The data were produced by immunoSEQ multiplex PCR, yet TCRdb's version contains in-frame clones alone and is incomplete. This sample has 850,000 to 900,000 clones, with 15% to 20% found just once. The sample holds one count of this clone. Its antigen is undetermined. The CDR3 runs 15 residues. CDR1 and CDR2 (germline): LGHNA, YSLEER. Germline trimming cut 3 bases from V and 7 bases from J; bases unmatched to any gene: 9.

This receptor was taken from a young woman in good health. The chain links TRBV4-3 to TRBJ2-1, with 7 bases identical to TRBD1. What was sequenced was naive CD4+ T cells from blood. This chain's CDR3 is CASSHSRTGANEQFF. The CDR3 DNA reads as TGCGCCAGCAGCCATAGCAGAACAGGGGCAAATGAGCAGTTCTTC.